This record looks at one T cell receptor beta chain sequence and its context. This clone has only one observation. Its antigen is still unknown. Base qualities are not recorded, but no much larger clone differs from it by a single base. The sample's time point, from its label and the paper: pre-transplant. Thawed unstimulated PBMCs were stained for CD3, CD4 and CD8 and FACS-sorted into CD3+CD4+ and CD3+CD8+ populations. Each of the 8 studied subjects was randomized to immunosuppression withdrawal. Genomic DNA was isolated with the Qiagen DNeasy Blood and Tissue Kit. This sample was included in a study of T cell clones after liver transplantation (dated by TCRdb to between 2017 and 2020). Turning to the overall study: The samples were obtained from ITN030ST, a randomized trial that attempted immunosuppression withdrawal within 2 years after liver transplantation. Donor-reactive T cell clones were identified using TCRbeta sequencing after a pre-transplant mixed lymphocyte reaction and were then followed in post-transplant blood. As an antigen-independent comparator for the donor-reactive sequences, third party-reactive TCRbeta sequences from pre-transplant MLRs were identified as well. Of the eight recipients, a few were HCV-positive, while the remaining recipients had been transplanted for non-autoimmune, non-viral indications. Subjects received no induction therapy and standard immunosuppression until randomization at 12-24 months post-transplant. Tolerance was defined as complete immunosuppression withdrawal for at least one year with no rise in liver enzymes beyond twice the upper limit of normal. Blood samples were taken pre-transplant, pre-randomization before withdrawal, and post-randomization after full withdrawal or failed withdrawal. Of the 8 liver transplant recipients making up the studied cohort, 3 were classified as tolerant and 5 as non-tolerant. Findings and caveats that apply to the study as a whole: A greater decline was seen for donor-reactive sequences than for third party-reactive sequences, suggesting partial antigen-specific deletion unrelated to withdrawal success. In 5 of 8 subjects, circulating donor-reactive CD4 TCRbeta sequences decreased significantly after transplant, regardless of tolerance or HCV status. The conclusions were considered preliminary, being limited by small, heterogeneous patient numbers and non-standardized post-transplant time points. When repertoire turnover was accounted for, significantly reduced detection of donor-reactive sequences was found in 7 of 8 subjects for CD4 and in 8 of 8 subjects for CD8. Since no allograft tissue specimens were available, donor-reactive T cells may have migrated into the graft instead of being deleted. Low numbers of available donor cells limited the measurable donor-reactive repertoire in a couple of subjects.

The germline V end is reduced by 3 bases and the J end by 5 bases; junction bases left unmatched: 4. CDR1 and CDR2 are drawn from the germline V gene: MDHEN, SYDVKM. CDR3 length: 14 amino acids, cysteine to phenylalanine. Only the CDR3 portion is preserved as DNA: 42 bases, with reading frame beginning at the first base. High-throughput TCRbeta CDR3 sequencing of frozen genomic DNA was performed by immunoSEQ, including PCR amplification, mapping, bias correction and internal controls. As for the authors' bioinformatics: Productive rearrangements were kept, and unique TCRbeta sequences were defined by CDR3 nucleotide sequence plus V and J gene. For a sequence to be called donor-reactive, it needed a frequency of at least 0.01% and at least 5-fold expansion in CFSE-low cells compared with unstimulated pre-transplant cells. Per-subject minimum frequency thresholds, based on the lowest-template unstimulated sample, ensured at least 90% detection power. Jensen-Shannon divergence between the top 1000 TCRbeta sequences post-transplant and pre-transplant was used to measure repertoire turnover. Two-sided Fisher's exact tests were used to test for changes in the detection of donor-reactive sequences. Drawn from immuneACCESS, this table holds only the in-frame rearrangements with V and J called that TCRdb kept. Clones are partly lost; checked studies trace under half to an unresolved V gene and leave the rest unexplained. That table is the source of V, J and clone size, and D and trimming were worked out from the DNA. In all, the sample holds fewer than 20,000 clones, and 88% of those were seen once. The top ten clones comprise 10% to 15% of the sample.

This sample comprised CD8+ T cells from blood, obtained before liver transplant. The chain joins TRBV28 to TRBJ2-3; 8 bases in the junction line up with TRBD2. The receptor was isolated from a human donor who received a liver transplant. The CDR3 region reads CASSLGLEGDTQYF. The base sequence is TGTGCCAGCAGTTTGGGACTAGAAGGAGATACGCAGTATTTT.